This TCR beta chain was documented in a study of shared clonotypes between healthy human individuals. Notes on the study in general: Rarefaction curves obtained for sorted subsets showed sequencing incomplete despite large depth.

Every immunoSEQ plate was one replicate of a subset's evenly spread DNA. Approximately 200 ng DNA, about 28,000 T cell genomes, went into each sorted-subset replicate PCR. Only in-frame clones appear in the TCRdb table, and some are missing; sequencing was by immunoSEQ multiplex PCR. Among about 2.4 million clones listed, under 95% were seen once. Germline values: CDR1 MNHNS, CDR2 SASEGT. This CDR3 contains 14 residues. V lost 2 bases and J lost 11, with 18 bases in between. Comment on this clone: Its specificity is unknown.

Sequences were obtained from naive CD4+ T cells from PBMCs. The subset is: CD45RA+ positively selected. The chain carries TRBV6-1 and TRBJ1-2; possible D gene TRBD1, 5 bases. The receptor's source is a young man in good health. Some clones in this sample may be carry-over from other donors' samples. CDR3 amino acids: CASSESLREGRYTF. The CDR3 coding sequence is TGTGCCAGCAGTGAAAGTCTCAGGGAGGGGAGGTACACCTTC.